This T cell receptor (beta chain) comes out of a study of T cells expressing NK-cell markers. At the level of the study: In sorted CD3+CD56+NKG2C+, CD3+CD56+NKG2C- and CD3+CD56-NKG2C+ T cells, TCR beta repertoires were obtained. Seven of the eight sequenced donors were classified as HCMV-seropositive, and one was classified as seronegative.

Overall study results and limits: The CD3+CD56-NKG2C+ fraction of a few donors was likewise dominated by these clonotypes.

The CDR3 sequence is 18 residues long. Germline values: CDR1 WSHSY, CDR2 SAAADI. With the 5' RACE reads reprocessed, TCRdb shows one record per CDR3 protein and no DNA. This sample lists some 140,000 distinct CDR3 sequences; its ten largest clones have 37%. As concerns this clonotype: What it binds is unknown.

Specimen: blood T cells: a sorted CD56 or NKG2C T cell subset, CD4+ or CD8+ T cells, or bulk PBMC T cells (not recorded which). This chain links TRBV10-2 with TRBJ2-3; TCRdb calls TRBD1, which cannot be checked without DNA. The receptor comes from a woman aged 50 to 60 in good health. The CDR3 spells CASSERGDSVSSTDTQYF.